This T cell receptor (beta chain) appears in the sequencing data of a study of T cells in Graves' hyperthyroidism and ophthalmopathy. Study-level findings and limits: Ophthalmopathy onset followed model prediction by a median around six months.

Details on this clonotype: What it binds is unknown.

The ends were cut back, 7 bases at V and 7 bases at J, with 29 bases in the middle. CDR3 size: 17 residues. CDR1 SEHNR and CDR2 FQNEAQ come from the germline V gene (reference sequence). Amplified TCR beta CDR3 regions derived from RNA transcripts. In the first-round RT-PCR of the TCR CDR3, the HTBI primer set was used. One entry per CDR3 protein, called by TCRdb with MiXCR from the multiplex PCR reads. The sample carries around 530,000 distinct CDR3 sequences, more than 15% recorded once. The material sequenced was blood. This TCR came from a woman under 30 with Graves' ophthalmopathy. The V call is TRBV7-9, the J call TRBJ2-7; D perhaps matches TRBD2 (6 bases). The CDR3 coding sequence is TGTGCCAGCACCAATTTGGTGGAGGGGCCCCGTTCGGGAGAGCAGTACTTC. It translates to CASTNLVEGPRSGEQYF.